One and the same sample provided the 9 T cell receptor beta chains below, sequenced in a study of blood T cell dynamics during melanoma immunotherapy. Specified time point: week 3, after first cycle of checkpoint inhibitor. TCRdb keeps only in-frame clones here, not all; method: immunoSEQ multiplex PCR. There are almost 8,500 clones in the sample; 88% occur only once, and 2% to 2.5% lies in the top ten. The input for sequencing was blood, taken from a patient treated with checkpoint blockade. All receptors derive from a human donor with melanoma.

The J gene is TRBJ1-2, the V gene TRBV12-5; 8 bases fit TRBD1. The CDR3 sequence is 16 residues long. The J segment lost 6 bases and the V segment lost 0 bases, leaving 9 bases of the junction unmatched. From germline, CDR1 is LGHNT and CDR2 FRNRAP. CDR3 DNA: TGTGCTAGTGGTTTGGTACAACCAGGGGGCTTAAATGGCTACACCTTC. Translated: CASGLVQPGGLNGYTF.

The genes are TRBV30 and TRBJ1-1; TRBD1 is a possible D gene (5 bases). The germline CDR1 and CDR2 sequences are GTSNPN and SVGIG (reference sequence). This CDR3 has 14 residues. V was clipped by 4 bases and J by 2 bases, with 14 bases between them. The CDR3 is CAWNRIGDNTEAFF. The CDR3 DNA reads TGTGCCTGGAACCGCATCGGGGACAACACTGAAGCTTTCTTT.

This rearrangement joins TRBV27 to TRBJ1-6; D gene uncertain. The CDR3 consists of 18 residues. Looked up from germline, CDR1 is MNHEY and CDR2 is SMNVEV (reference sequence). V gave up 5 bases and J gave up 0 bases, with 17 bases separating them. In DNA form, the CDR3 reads TGTGCCAGCAGTGCCTATGCGGCAGTCTCCTCCTATAATTCACCCCTCCACTTT. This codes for CASSAYAAVSSYNSPLHF.

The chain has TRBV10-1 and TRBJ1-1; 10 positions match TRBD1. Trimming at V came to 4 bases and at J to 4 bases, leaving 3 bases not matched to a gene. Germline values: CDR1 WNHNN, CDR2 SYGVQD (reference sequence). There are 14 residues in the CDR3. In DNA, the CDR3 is TGCGCCAGCAGTGGAGACAGGGGGCCCACTGAAGCTTTCTTT. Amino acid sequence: CASSGDRGPTEAFF.

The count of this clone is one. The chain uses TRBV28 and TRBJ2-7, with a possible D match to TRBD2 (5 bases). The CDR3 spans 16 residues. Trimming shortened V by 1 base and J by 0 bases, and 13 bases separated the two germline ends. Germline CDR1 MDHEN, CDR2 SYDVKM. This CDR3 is CASSLSGRGSSYEQYF. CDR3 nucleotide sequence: TGTGCCAGCAGTTTATCCGGGCGAGGGTCCTCCTACGAGCAGTACTTC.

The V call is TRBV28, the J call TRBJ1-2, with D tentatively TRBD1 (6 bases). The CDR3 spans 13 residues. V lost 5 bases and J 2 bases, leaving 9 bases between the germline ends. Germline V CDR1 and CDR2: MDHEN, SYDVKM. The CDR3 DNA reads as TGTGCCAGCAGTCCCGGGACAAACTATGGCTACACCTTC. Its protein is CASSPGTNYGYTF.

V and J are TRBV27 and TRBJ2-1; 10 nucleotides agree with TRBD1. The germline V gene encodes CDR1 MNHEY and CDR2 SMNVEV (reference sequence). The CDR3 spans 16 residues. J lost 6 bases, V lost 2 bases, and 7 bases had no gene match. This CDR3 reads CASSLGGTGVFNEQFF. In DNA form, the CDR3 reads TGTGCCAGCAGTTTAGGAGGGACAGGGGTATTCAATGAGCAGTTCTTC.

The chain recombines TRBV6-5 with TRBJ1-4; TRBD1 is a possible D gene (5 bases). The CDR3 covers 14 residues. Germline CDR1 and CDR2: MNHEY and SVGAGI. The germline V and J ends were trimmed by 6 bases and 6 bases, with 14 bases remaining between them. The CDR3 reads CASRRDPSYEKLFF. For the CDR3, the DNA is TGTGCCAGCAGACGGGACCCTTCTTATGAAAAACTGTTTTTT.

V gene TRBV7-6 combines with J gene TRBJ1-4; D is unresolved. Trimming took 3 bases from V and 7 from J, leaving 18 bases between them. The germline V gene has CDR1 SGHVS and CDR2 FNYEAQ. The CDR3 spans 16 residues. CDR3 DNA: TGTGCCAGCAGCTTCCGGGTCTCCAACCTCCCTGAAAAACTGTTTTTT. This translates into CASSFRVSNLPEKLFF.